One sample yielded the 28 T cell receptor beta chains listed below, sequenced in a study of CD8+ T cells in alopecia areata. Stated treatment: oral pan-JAK inhibitor, 5-10 mg twice daily. TCR sequencing used cDNA made by reverse transcription of extracted RNA. Only in-frame clones appear in the TCRdb table, and some are missing; sequencing was by immunoSEQ multiplex PCR. The sample lists some 180,000 clones, 51% occurring once. The starting material was CD8+ T cells sorted from blood, obtained around week 54, from a patient treated with tofacitinib. These receptors all stem from a human donor with alopecia areata.

V gene TRBV29-1 combines with J gene TRBJ2-5, with D unresolved. TRBJ2-7 matches the DNA end more closely, so the J call is doubtful. This CDR3 region has 11 residues. Per germline, CDR1 SQVTM and CDR2 ANQGSEA. CDR3 coding DNA: TGCAGCGTTGCGAGAGACCACGAGCAGTACTTC. Protein: CSVARDHEQYF.

The CDR3 nucleotides read TGCAGCGTTCACGAGGGACAGGGGCTTGGCTACACCTTC. As protein: CSVHEGQGLGYTF. This chain connects TRBV29-1 to TRBJ1-2; 10 bases are shared with TRBD1. Trimming removed 5 bases from V and 7 bases from J; junction bases left unmatched: 7. The germline gives CDR1 SQVTM, CDR2 ANQGSEA. The CDR3 runs to 13 residues.

The chain couples TRBV4-3 to TRBJ1-1, with a tentative D call TRBD1 (6 bases). The CDR3 contains 14 residues. Germline values: CDR1 LGHNA, CDR2 YSLEER. The V and J ends lost 1 base and 3 bases respectively, with 9 bases between them. Written as DNA, the CDR3 is TGCGCCAGCAGCCAAGTTCAGGGGTACACTGAAGCTTTCTTT. Translation: CASSQVQGYTEAFF.

The CDR3, as DNA: TGCGCCAGCAGCGGGGGACATCCGAACACTGAAGCTTTCTTT. This translates into CASSGGHPNTEAFF. The chain couples TRBV5-1 to TRBJ1-1; D is possibly TRBD1 (6 bases). The CDR3 extends over 14 amino acids. V lost 4 bases to trimming and J lost 1 base, with 11 bases between them. Per the germline V gene, CDR1 is SGHRS and CDR2 is YFSETQ.

This clone has a handful of counts. The V gene is TRBV25-1, the J gene TRBJ2-5; TRBD1 matches at 9 bases. The CDR3 is made up of 16 amino acids. Germline V gene lookup returns CDR1 MGHDK and CDR2 SYGVNS. After removal of 2 bases from V and 2 bases from J, the junction contained 6 bases not matched to a gene. CDR3 residues: CASSEATGGWQETQYF. In DNA, the CDR3 is TGTGCCAGCAGTGAAGCAACAGGGGGCTGGCAAGAGACCCAGTACTTC.

CDR3 nucleotides: TGTGCCAGCAGTCCATGGATTGAAGCTTTCTTT. It codes for CASSPWIEAFF. The chain has TRBV6-1 and TRBJ1-1; no reliable D call. Trimming cost V 5 bases and J 7 bases, with 8 bases left between them. The CDR3 length is 11 residues. The germline CDR1 and CDR2 sequences are MNHNS and SASEGT.

This sequence joins TRBV30 and TRBJ1-1; no clear D gene. Germline CDR1 and CDR2: GTSNPN and SVGIG (reference sequence). CDR3 length equals 13 residues. Trimming left V 4 bases short and J 1 base short, with 10 bases between. The CDR3 DNA reads TGTGCCTGGAAGTTCTTGGGGAACACTGAAGCTTTCTTT. This encodes CAWKFLGNTEAFF.

V is TRBV4-1 and J is TRBJ2-5; 11 bases are shared with TRBD1. V lost 0 bases, J lost 5 bases, and 5 bases stayed unmatched. CDR3 size: 16 residues. Germline V CDR1 and CDR2: MGHRA, YSYEKL. The CDR3 is CASSQEGTGGSETQYF. The CDR3 nucleotides are TGCGCCAGCAGCCAAGAAGGGACAGGGGGTTCCGAGACCCAGTACTTC.

The chain links TRBV7-6 to TRBJ2-7, with D possibly TRBD1 on 5 matching bases. V gave up 5 bases and J gave up 1 base, with 12 bases separating them. The CDR3 has 14 amino acids. Germline V lookup: CDR1 SGHVS, CDR2 FNYEAQ. CDR3 protein: CASSPQTESYEQYF. CDR3 coding DNA: TGTGCCAGCAGCCCGCAGACAGAGTCCTACGAGCAGTACTTC.

This chain connects TRBV5-4 to TRBJ2-5; TRBD1 is a possible D gene (5 bases). Trimming left V 1 base short and J 0 bases short, with 16 bases between. The CDR3 covers 17 residues. CDR1 is SGHNT and CDR2 is YYREEE in the germline V gene (reference sequence). CDR3 protein: CASSLYPWGANQETQYF. The CDR3 DNA follows: TGTGCCAGCAGCTTGTACCCCTGGGGCGCCAACCAAGAGACCCAGTACTTC. The whole variable domain, filled in from reference TRBV5-4 and TRBJ2-5, reads ETGVTQSPTHLIKTRGQQVTLRCSSQSGHNTVSWYQQALGQGPQFIFQYYREEENGRGNFPPRFSGLQFPNYSSELNVNALELDDSALYLCASSLYPWGANQETQYFGPGTRLLVL.

This clone appeared a few times. The chain has TRBV7-9 and TRBJ2-3; D is perhaps TRBD1 or TRBD2 (5 bases each). V lost 1 base to trimming and J lost 2 bases, with 13 bases between them. There are 16 residues in the CDR3. Germline V CDR1 and CDR2: SEHNR, FQNEAQ (reference sequence). The DNA for the CDR3 is TGTGCCAGCAGCTTAGGAAGAGGGACCATCACAGATACGCAGTATTTT. Protein product: CASSLGRGTITDTQYF. The whole variable domain, filled in from reference TRBV7-9 and TRBJ2-3, reads DTGVSQNPRHKITKRGQNVTFRCDPISEHNRLYWYRQTLGQGPEFLTYFQNEAQLEKSRLLSDRFSAERPKGSFSTLEIQRTEQGDSAMYLCASSLGRGTITDTQYFGPGTRLTVL.

The rearrangement joins TRBV6-5 to TRBJ1-2; the match to TRBD1 covers 7 bases. CDR1 is MNHEY, CDR2 SVGAGI, per germline. The junction had 5 bases not matched to a gene; V was cut back by 2 bases and J by 5 bases. This CDR3 comprises 14 residues. CDR3 DNA: TGTGCCAGCAGTTACCGAGGGGGCCCATATGGCTACACCTTC. Protein product: CASSYRGGPYGYTF.

This clone is a singleton in its sample. The V call is TRBV11-2, the J call TRBJ1-2, with TRBD1 matching over 8 bases. The CDR3 has 15 residues. Germline V gene sequence: CDR1 SGHAT, CDR2 FQNNGV. V shed 1 base, J shed 3 bases, and the junction held 4 bases outside the gene matches. The CDR3 reads CASSLVPGGDYGYTF. CDR3 DNA sequence: TGTGCCAGCAGCTTAGTTCCAGGGGGCGACTATGGCTACACCTTC.

The V call is TRBV5-1, the J call TRBJ2-3; D call uncertain. The germline CDR1 and CDR2 sequences are SGHRS and YFSETQ. The CDR3 runs to 11 residues. Trimming stripped 2 bases from V and 7 bases from J, with 5 bases between. CDR3 nucleotide sequence: TGCGCCAGCAGCTTATTATATACGCAGTATTTT. It codes for CASSLLYTQYF.

V is TRBV7-2 and J is TRBJ2-6; D is ambiguous. Looked up from germline, CDR1 is SGHTA and CDR2 is FQGNSA. The CDR3 consists of 16 residues. Trimming shortened V by 1 base and J by 2 bases, and 9 bases separated the two germline ends. CDR3 coding DNA: TGTGCCAGCAGCTTAGATGACGCACCTGGGGCCAACGTCCTGACTTTC. Translating gives CASSLDDAPGANVLTF.

The CDR3: CASSQDLAEISYEQYF. The CDR3 DNA follows: TGCGCCAGCAGCCAAGATCTAGCGGAAATCTCCTACGAGCAGTACTTC. The genes are TRBV4-3 and TRBJ2-7, with 7 positions matching TRBD2. The V segment lost 0 bases and the J segment 0 bases; nucleotides outside the gene matches: 5. This CDR3 is built from 16 residues. Germline CDR1 reads LGHNA; CDR2 reads YSLEER.

J is TRBJ1-1 and V is TRBV5-1; TRBD1 might be the D (5 bases). V dropped 3 bases and J dropped 3 bases, with 9 bases sitting between them. Germline assignment: CDR1 SGHRS and CDR2 YFSETQ. The CDR3 covers 13 residues. The CDR3 DNA is TGCGCCAGCAGCTCCGAGGGGTACACTGAAGCTTTCTTT. The encoded protein is CASSSEGYTEAFF.

This chain links TRBV5-4 with TRBJ2-2; 11 bases map to TRBD2. J lost 5 bases, V lost 0 bases, and 3 bases had no gene match. Germline V CDR1 and CDR2: SGHNT, YYREEE (reference sequence). The CDR3 spans 16 residues. CDR3 residues: CASSLGLAGMTGELFF. DNA of the CDR3: TGTGCCAGCAGCTTGGGACTAGCGGGAATGACCGGGGAGCTGTTTTTT. Looking up the rest from reference TRBV5-4 and TRBJ2-2 gives the full variable domain: ETGVTQSPTHLIKTRGQQVTLRCSSQSGHNTVSWYQQALGQGPQFIFQYYREEENGRGNFPPRFSGLQFPNYSSELNVNALELDDSALYLCASSLGLAGMTGELFFGEGSRLTVL.

CDR3 sequence reads: CASSITGTGDSPLHF. The DNA of the CDR3 is TGTGCCAGCAGCATCACCGGGACAGGGGATTCACCCCTCCACTTT. The chain combines TRBV5-6 with TRBJ1-6; 10 nucleotides align to TRBD1. Per the germline V gene, CDR1 is SGHDT and CDR2 is YYEEEE. The CDR3 length is 15 residues. The trim removed 4 bases at V and 8 bases at J, leaving 6 bases unmatched. Based on the CDR3 plus reference TRBV5-6 and TRBJ1-6, the full variable domain is DAGVTQSPTHLIKTRGQQVTLRCSPKSGHDTVSWYQQALGQGPQFIFQYYEEEERQRGNFPDRFSGHQFPNYSSELNVNALLLGDSALYLCASSITGTGDSPLHFGNGTRLTVT.

The chain employs TRBV7-8 and TRBJ1-5; unclear D gene. The ends were cut back, 2 bases at V and 6 bases at J, with 11 bases in the middle. The CDR3 spans 14 residues. Per germline, CDR1 SGHVS and CDR2 FQNEAQ. The CDR3 spells CASSLQISSQPQHF. CDR3 sequence (DNA): TGTGCCAGCAGCTTACAGATCTCAAGTCAGCCCCAGCATTTT.

The CDR3 DNA sequence: TGCGCCAGCAGCCCGGACAGGGGAAATTCACCCCTCCACTTT. This translates into CASSPDRGNSPLHF. J is TRBJ1-6 and V is TRBV5-1, with TRBD1 matching 9 bases. From germline, CDR1 is SGHRS and CDR2 YFSETQ. V was clipped by 4 bases and J by 7 bases; unmatched bases: 3. The CDR3 runs to 14 residues. Variable domain in full (rest from reference TRBV5-1 and TRBJ1-6): KAGVTQTPRYLIKTRGQQVTLSCSPISGHRSVSWYQQTPGQGLQFLFEYFSETQRNKGNFPGRFSGRQFSNSRSEMNVSTLELGDSALYLCASSPDRGNSPLHFGNGTRLTVT.

The CDR3: CASSKSGVNTEAFF. CDR3 nucleotides: TGCGCCAGCAGCAAGTCAGGGGTGAACACTGAAGCTTTCTTT. The chain is built from TRBV5-1 and TRBJ1-1; possibly TRBD1 for D (6 bases). Trimming cost V 4 bases and J 0 bases, with 10 bases left between them. Germline values: CDR1 SGHRS, CDR2 YFSETQ. This CDR3 contains 14 residues. Full variable domain (outside the CDR3, taken from reference TRBV5-1 and TRBJ1-1): KAGVTQTPRYLIKTRGQQVTLSCSPISGHRSVSWYQQTPGQGLQFLFEYFSETQRNKGNFPGRFSGRQFSNSRSEMNVSTLELGDSALYLCASSKSGVNTEAFFGQGTRLTVV.

V gene TRBV5-6 combines with J gene TRBJ1-5; D is perhaps TRBD1 (6 bases). The CDR3 covers 16 residues. V was pared by 2 bases and J by 0 bases, with 12 bases between. Germline V CDR1 and CDR2: SGHDT, YYEEEE. The CDR3 here is CASSFGPGASNQPQHF. CDR3 sequence (DNA): TGTGCCAGCAGCTTTGGTCCGGGGGCTAGCAATCAGCCCCAGCATTTT.

The V and J genes are TRBV29-1 and TRBJ1-1; a possible D gene is TRBD1 (6 bases). The CDR3 has 12 amino acids. Germline CDR1 SQVTM, CDR2 ANQGSEA. The CDR3 here is CSVRTDNTEAFF. The CDR3 DNA follows: TGCAGTGTCAGGACAGACAACACTGAAGCTTTCTTT.

This sequence joins TRBV5-1 and TRBJ1-5; D uncertain. Germline assignment: CDR1 SGHRS and CDR2 YFSETQ. V was pared by 0 bases and J by 5 bases, with 9 bases between. This CDR3 has 14 residues. CDR3: CASSLGTLDQPQHF. The CDR3 DNA sequence: TGCGCCAGCAGCTTGGGGACGTTAGATCAGCCCCAGCATTTT.

The rearrangement uses TRBV5-1 and TRBJ2-7, with D tentatively TRBD2 (6 bases). The germline V and J ends were trimmed by 2 bases and 6 bases, with 18 bases remaining between them. The germline CDR1 and CDR2 sequences are SGHRS and YFSETQ. This CDR3 comprises 15 residues. The CDR3, as DNA: TGCGCCAGCAGCTTAGCGGGCGCCGAATTTCTCGAGCAGTACTTC. Translation: CASSLAGAEFLEQYF.

Worth noting for this clone: One junction end does not reproduce the germline sequence, and a read error may be involved. This chain joins TRBV5-4 and TRBJ2-7; D is uncertain. CDR1 and CDR2 (germline): SGHNT, YYREEE (reference sequence). This CDR3 contains 12 residues. CDR3 sequence (DNA): TGTGCCAGCAGCCAAGACTCCCACGAGCAGTACTTC. Its protein product is CASSQDSHEQYF.

As to this clone: The identical CDR3 is also encoded by other nucleotide sequences in the sample. The chain uses TRBV5-4 and TRBJ2-1; D is possibly TRBD1 (6 bases). This CDR3 contains 13 residues. Germline V gene lookup returns CDR1 SGHNT and CDR2 YYREEE (reference sequence). V was pared by 0 bases and J by 6 bases, with 7 bases between. For the CDR3, the DNA is TGTGCCAGCAGCTTGGCCAGGGGCAATGAGCAGTTCTTC. Its protein product is CASSLARGNEQFF.